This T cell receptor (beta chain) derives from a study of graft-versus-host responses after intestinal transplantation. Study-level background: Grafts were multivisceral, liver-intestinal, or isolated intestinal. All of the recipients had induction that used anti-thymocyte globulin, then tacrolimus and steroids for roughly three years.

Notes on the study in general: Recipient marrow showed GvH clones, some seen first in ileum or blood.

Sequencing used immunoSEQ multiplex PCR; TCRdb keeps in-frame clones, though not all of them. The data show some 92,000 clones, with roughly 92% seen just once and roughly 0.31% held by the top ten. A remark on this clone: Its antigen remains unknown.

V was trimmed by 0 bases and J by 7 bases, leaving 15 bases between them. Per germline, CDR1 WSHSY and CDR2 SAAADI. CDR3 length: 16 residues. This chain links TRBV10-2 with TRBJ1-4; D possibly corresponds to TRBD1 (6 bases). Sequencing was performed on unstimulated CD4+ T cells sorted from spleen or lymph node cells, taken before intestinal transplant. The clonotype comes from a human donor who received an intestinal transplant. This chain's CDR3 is CASSESRGRVSEKLFF. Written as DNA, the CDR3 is TGCGCCAGCAGTGAGTCGAGGGGGAGGGTCAGTGAAAAACTGTTTTTT.